This T cell receptor (beta chain) was recorded in a study of Graves' ophthalmopathy and Graves' hyperthyroidism. Study-level points and caveats: The model predicted progression of ophthalmopathy with a sensitivity of approximately 68%, and its specificity was about 76%. Blood contained most expanded thyroid clonotypes exceeding 0.001 frequency. From stable hyperthyroidism, ophthalmopathy was separated by a 13-signature model with about 88% sensitivity and approximately 84% specificity.

Turning to this clonotype: Its antigen is as yet unknown.

RNA transcripts yielded amplified TCR beta CDR3 regions. Second-round multiplex PCR came after first-round RT-PCR with HTBI primers. TCRdb ran MiXCR on the multiplex PCR reads and lists one entry per CDR3 protein. This table holds 650,000 to 800,000 distinct CDR3 sequences, roughly two fifths found once. Deletions cut 2 bases from V and 1 base from J, with 6 bases between. This CDR3 contains 14 residues. Clinicians made diagnoses from clinical symptoms, serum thyroxine, TRAb, thyroid ultrasound and orbital computed tomography. What was sequenced was peripheral blood. This TCR was recovered from an adult man with Graves' ophthalmopathy. The chain carries TRBV12-3 or TRBV12-4 and TRBJ1-5; D is unclear. CDR3 region: CASSLFGSNQPQHF. CDR3 sequence (DNA): TGTGCCAGCAGTTTATTTGGCAGCAATCAGCCCCAGCATTTT.